The TCR beta chain under discussion was sequenced for a study of OX40 agonist ivuxolimab in advanced cancers. Regarding the study in general: The costimulatory receptor OX40 (CD134) was targeted by ivuxolimab, a fully human IgG2 agonistic monoclonal antibody. Intravenous ivuxolimab was administered to patients every 2 weeks at six dose levels: 0.01, 0.1, 0.3, 1.5, 3 and 10 mg/kg. Of the approximately 54 patients in dose escalation, some 20 had hepatocellular carcinoma, about 15 had melanoma, 9 had renal cell carcinoma and 9 had head and neck cancer. In the dose-escalation cohort, around four fifths of patients were male, and the mean age was roughly 56 years with a range of 23 to 79. Patients were allowed to have had prior anti-PD-1, anti-PD-L1 or anti-CTLA-4 therapy, and approximately 40% of the dose-escalation patients had previously received checkpoint inhibitors. Partial responses occurred in three dose-escalation patients, of whom one had hepatocellular carcinoma and two had cutaneous melanoma. The purpose of peripheral TCRbeta sequencing was to test whether ivuxolimab changed TCR sequence diversity and led to clonal T-cell expansion. The paper reports the monotherapy dose-escalation portion (N = 52 patients) of the phase I ivuxolimab trial.

The germline V gene provides CDR1 MNHNS and CDR2 SASEGT. V is shortened by 2 bases, J by 6 bases, and the region joining them spans 11 bases. Reading from cysteine to phenylalanine, the CDR3 counts 14 amino acids. Kept here is only the CDR3 DNA, which spans 42 bases and is read in frame from base 1. To sequence the TCRbeta CDR3 region, genomic DNA was isolated from the sorted cells. The immunoSEQ Assay was used for sequencing of TCRbeta CDR3 regions. In its TCRdb copy, this immuneACCESS table keeps in-frame sequences only and misses some clones. Where compared with another copy, unresolved V genes explain less than half of these, and the others have no known cause. This sample has 90,000 to 100,000 clones in its table, and roughly 90% of those were observed once. The top ten clonotypes cover roughly 2.6% of the sample. For this clone: There is no known antigen for this receptor. No much larger clone is present one base from it, and per-base qualities are unavailable.

Points the paper makes about the study in general: After ivuxolimab, expanded clones were on average more numerous among CD8+ T cells than among CD4+ T cells. At doses of 0.1 to 3.0 mg/kg, clonal expansion of both CD4+ and CD8+ T cells in blood was seen between baseline and week 6. Antigen specificity was not determined for the clonally expanded peripheral T cells. In the 0.1-3.0 mg/kg groups, partial responders had among the lowest normalized peripheral clonal expansion, particularly in CD8+ T cells. Low levels of normalized T-cell clonal expansion were also seen in some nonresponding patients.

Patients with autoimmune disease history or receiving systemic immunosuppression were excluded from the trial. Peripheral blood for TCR sequencing was drawn from every dose cohort at baseline, at cycle 4 day 1 and at cycle 7 day 1. Samples came from an open-label, multicenter, first-in-human phase I dose-escalation trial of ivuxolimab. The trial enrolled adults with locally advanced or metastatic head and neck squamous cell, hepatocellular, melanoma or renal cell carcinoma. Before TCR sequencing, CD4+ T cells and CD8+ T cells were sorted from peripheral blood as separate populations. The origin of this receptor is an adult with an advanced solid tumor such as melanoma, head and neck, liver or kidney cancer. The sequencing used CD4+ or CD8+ T cells sorted from blood, collected in a trial of the OX40 agonist ivuxolimab. The chain links TRBV6-1 with TRBJ2-1, and possibly TRBD1, on 6 matching bases. The CDR3 region: CASSEPTGSNEQFF. DNA sequence: TGTGCCAGCAGTGAACCAACAGGGTCCAATGAGCAGTTCTTC.